The next 26 T cell receptor beta chains were all read from a single sample in a study of cytomegalovirus exposure and HLA in healthy donors (TCRdb year 2017). The library came from the immunoSEQ multiplex PCR assay. For the multiplex PCR, a mixture combining 60 forward primers for TCR Vbeta segments and 13 reverse primers for TCR Jbeta segments was used. Entries here come from immuneACCESS through TCRdb and include only in-frame sequences with V and J called. Some clones fail to appear in such tables; in the studies checked, an unresolved V gene covers under half of the shortfall, and the cause of the remainder is unknown. The sample table holds some 110,000 clones. The ten largest clones take up over 2% of the sample. The sample taken for sequencing was PBMCs. These TCRs come from a middle-aged man in good health and CMV-seronegative.

This sequence joins TRBV27 and TRBJ2-7; D is ambiguous. Germline V gene data show CDR1 as MNHEY and CDR2 as SMNVEV (reference sequence). The length of the CDR3 is 13 residues. Trimming removed 0 bases at V and 2 bases at J, with 5 bases between. Here the CDR3 reads CASSLSRAYEQYF. The CDR3 nucleotides read TGTGCCAGCAGTTTATCACGCGCCTACGAGCAGTACTTC.

The chain recombines TRBV19 with TRBJ2-2, with 9 nucleotides matching TRBD1. Losses at the gene ends were 5 bases for V and 6 bases for J; bases not matched to a gene: 7. The CDR3 has 15 residues. Looked up from germline, CDR1 is LNHDA and CDR2 is SQIVND (reference sequence). CDR3 nucleotides: TGTGCCAGTAGTGGACCGGGACAGGGCTCCGGGGAGCTGTTTTTT. Its protein product is CASSGPGQGSGELFF.

The genes are TRBV7-9 and TRBJ2-5; TRBD2 agrees at 9 bases. Germline-derived CDR1 and CDR2 are SEHNR and FQNEAQ (reference sequence). The CDR3 extends over 15 amino acids. With 4 bases clipped from V and 5 bases from J, the junction kept 8 bases outside the gene matches. The DNA for the CDR3 is TGTGCCAGCAGCTCCTTAGCGGGAGAGGGGGAGACCCAGTACTTC. Its protein product is CASSSLAGEGETQYF.

This sequence joins TRBV10-3 and TRBJ2-7, with 11 bases fitting TRBD2. Trimming took 11 bases from V and 4 from J; bases not matched to a gene: 10. The CDR3 runs 14 residues. Germline loops: CDR1 ENHRY, CDR2 SYGVKD. The CDR3 coding sequence is TGTGCCGTGCAGGGAACTAGCGGGAGTTACGAGCAGTACTTC. Protein sequence: CAVQGTSGSYEQYF.

V gene TRBV5-5 combines with J gene TRBJ2-7; D is perhaps TRBD2 (5 bases). The CDR3 sequence is 15 residues long. Germline values: CDR1 SGHKS, CDR2 YYEKEE (reference sequence). V lost 4 bases and J 4 bases, leaving 18 bases between the germline ends. CDR3 nucleotide sequence: TGTGCCAGCAGCCTAGGTGAGGGAAAATGGTACGAGCAGTACTTC. The encoded protein is CASSLGEGKWYEQYF.

This chain uses TRBV25-1 with TRBJ2-5, with D possibly being TRBD2 (6 bases). The CDR3 consists of 16 residues. CDR1 MGHDK and CDR2 SYGVNS come from the germline V gene. The V and J ends lost 2 bases and 4 bases respectively, with 17 bases between them. The CDR3 here is CASSELRTTRGETQYF. The CDR3 DNA reads TGTGCCAGCAGTGAACTTCGGACCACGCGGGGAGAGACCCAGTACTTC.

V usage is TRBV7-2 and J usage is TRBJ1-1; TRBD1 agrees at 7 bases. V shed 1 base, J shed 8 bases, and the junction held 4 bases outside the gene matches. CDR1 SGHTA and CDR2 FQGNSA come from the germline V gene. CDR3 length: 13 residues. This CDR3 is CASSLGPDREAFF. Written as DNA, the CDR3 is TGTGCCAGCAGCTTAGGTCCGGACAGGGAAGCTTTCTTT.

This chain uses TRBV18 with TRBJ2-1, with a weak D call TRBD2 (5 bases). Trimming pared 3 bases from V and 8 bases from J, leaving 14 bases between. The length of the CDR3 is 14 residues. Germline CDR1 is KGHSH and CDR2 is LQKENI. The CDR3 sequence: CASSPGIERDEQFF. DNA of the CDR3: TGTGCCAGCTCACCCGGGATCGAGAGGGATGAGCAGTTCTTC.

V and J are TRBV13 and TRBJ2-7; possible D gene TRBD1, 5 bases. The CDR3 consists of 16 residues. Trimming took off 5 bases at V and 4 bases at J, with 21 bases between the two ends. CDR1 and CDR2 from the germline V gene are PRHDT and FYEKMQ (reference sequence). In nucleotides, the CDR3 is TGTGCCAGCAGCCCGAGATGGACATCTGACGTGTACGAGCAGTACTTC. Amino acids: CASSPRWTSDVYEQYF.

This chain joins TRBV4-2 and TRBJ1-1; no reliable D call. Deletions cut 2 bases from V and 1 base from J, with 20 bases between. The CDR3 has 18 residues. Germline values: CDR1 LGHNA, CDR2 YNFKEQ. CDR3 amino acids: CASSQRPHGETPNTEAFF. Written as DNA, the CDR3 is TGTGCCAGCAGCCAAAGGCCCCATGGGGAGACCCCGAACACTGAAGCTTTCTTT.

The chain is built from TRBV7-3 and TRBJ2-5; 7 nucleotides agree with TRBD1. Germline-derived CDR1 and CDR2 are SGHTA and FQGTGA. V shed 1 base, J shed 5 bases, and the junction held 7 bases outside the gene matches. This CDR3 region has 15 residues. CDR3 DNA: TGTGCCAGCAGCTTAAACAGGGGCGAGGGGGAGACCCAGTACTTC. Translated, it gives CASSLNRGEGETQYF. Full variable domain (rest looked up from reference TRBV7-3 and TRBJ2-5): GAGVSQTPSNKVTEKGKYVELRCDPISGHTALYWYRQSLGQGPEFLIYFQGTGAADDSGLPNDRFFAVRPEGSVSTLKIQRTERGDSAVYLCASSLNRGEGETQYFGPGTRLLVL.

The V and J genes are TRBV6-5 and TRBJ2-1; 15 bases are shared with TRBD2. Germline values: CDR1 MNHEY, CDR2 SVGAGI. The ends lost 6 bases at V and 8 bases at J; junction bases unmatched: 2. The CDR3 is made up of 14 amino acids. The CDR3 DNA is TGTGCCAGCAGAGGACTAGCGGGAGGGTATGAGCAGTTCTTC. Translated, it gives CASRGLAGGYEQFF.

The gene calls are TRBV5-1 and TRBJ1-4, with no clear D. The germline V gene has CDR1 SGHRS and CDR2 YFSETQ. This CDR3 region has 14 residues. V was cut by 0 bases and J by 8 bases, with 11 bases left in between. The CDR3 bases are TGCGCCAGCAGCTTGGTCGGGGTAGACGAAAAACTGTTTTTT. This encodes CASSLVGVDEKLFF.

The genes are TRBV5-1 and TRBJ2-5; the D gene is possibly TRBD1 (5 bases). The CDR3 length is 15 residues. V lost 0 bases and J lost 5, with 14 bases in between. Germline V gives CDR1 SGHRS, CDR2 YFSETQ. The CDR3 protein is CASSLVAREMETQYF. CDR3 bases: TGCGCCAGCAGCTTGGTGGCCAGGGAAATGGAGACCCAGTACTTC.

This chain connects TRBV4-1 to TRBJ2-7; no definite D call. This CDR3 is built from 14 residues. Trimming shortened V by 4 bases and J by 1 base, and 11 bases separated the two germline ends. The germline gives CDR1 MGHRA, CDR2 YSYEKL. In DNA, the CDR3 is TGCGCCAGCAGCCCTGGGCCGCCGTCCTACGAGCAGTACTTC. Its translation is CASSPGPPSYEQYF.

The V and J genes are TRBV19 and TRBJ2-3; 7 bases align to TRBD2. The CDR3 is 16 residues long. The J segment lost 0 bases and the V segment lost 7 bases, leaving 10 bases of the junction unmatched. The germline CDR1 and CDR2 sequences are LNHDA and SQIVND (reference sequence). The DNA of the CDR3 is TGTGCCAGTACAATAGGAAGGACTAGGAGCACAGATACGCAGTATTTT. Protein product: CASTIGRTRSTDTQYF.

J is TRBJ1-5 and V is TRBV19; D may be TRBD1 (6 bases). CDR3 size: 15 residues. Germline lookup yields CDR1 LNHDA and CDR2 SQIVND (reference sequence). Trimming took 7 bases from V and 0 from J, leaving 13 bases between them. The CDR3 here is CASKGTTDSNQPQHF. CDR3 sequence (DNA): TGTGCCAGTAAAGGGACAACGGATAGCAATCAGCCCCAGCATTTT.

This rearrangement joins TRBV12-5 to TRBJ2-3; 12 positions match TRBD1. Per the germline V gene, CDR1 is LGHNT and CDR2 is FRNRAP. This CDR3 comprises 19 residues. Germline trimming cut 5 bases from V and 2 bases from J; bases unmatched to any gene: 14. CDR3 coding DNA: TGTGCTAGTGGTCCCGGGACAGGGGGCTTCCCAACCCACACAGATACGCAGTATTTT. Encoded protein: CASGPGTGGFPTHTDTQYF.

The V call is TRBV11-2, the J call TRBJ2-5; 14 nucleotides match TRBD2. The germline gives CDR1 SGHAT, CDR2 FQNNGV. The CDR3 sequence is 15 residues long. V gave up 4 bases and J gave up 3 bases; unmatched junction bases: 1. CDR3 residues: CASSSGLAGEETQYF. CDR3 in DNA: TGTGCCAGCAGCTCGGGACTAGCGGGAGAAGAGACCCAGTACTTC.

This chain connects TRBV19 to TRBJ2-6; TRBD1 might be the D (5 bases). Deletions cut 1 base from V and 2 bases from J, with 6 bases between. The CDR3 extends over 15 amino acids. The germline V gene encodes CDR1 LNHDA and CDR2 SQIVND (reference sequence). The CDR3 DNA sequence: TGTGCCAGTAGTATAGCGGACACTGGGGCCAACGTCCTGACTTTC. Protein sequence: CASSIADTGANVLTF.

V usage is TRBV9 and J usage is TRBJ2-1; 8 bases align to TRBD2. With 2 bases clipped from V and 3 bases from J, the junction kept 7 bases outside the gene matches. Germline CDR1 reads SGDLS; CDR2 reads YYNGEE. This CDR3 region has 16 residues. The chain's CDR3 is CASSVSTSGSYNEQFF. The DNA of the CDR3 is TGTGCCAGCAGCGTCTCCACTAGCGGAAGCTACAATGAGCAGTTCTTC.

The V gene is TRBV6-4, the J gene TRBJ2-5; D perhaps matches TRBD1 (5 bases). The length of the CDR3 is 13 residues. The V and J ends lost 6 bases and 5 bases respectively, with 13 bases between them. Looked up from germline, CDR1 is MRHNA and CDR2 is SNTAGT. CDR3 nucleotide sequence: TGTGCCAGCAGCAGGGTGTCCGGGGAGACCCAGTACTTC. Its protein product is CASSRVSGETQYF.

CDR3 in DNA: TGTGCCAGCAGTTACTCTCGCCCAGGGGCCTATGGCTACACCTTC. This sequence encodes CASSYSRPGAYGYTF. The chain joins TRBV6-6 to TRBJ1-2, with D tentatively TRBD1 (6 bases). The CDR3 sequence is 15 residues long. The V end was cut by 0 bases, the J end by 4 bases, with 12 bases between. Germline V gene lookup returns CDR1 MNHNY and CDR2 SVGAGI (reference sequence).

This rearrangement joins TRBV13 to TRBJ1-5; no reliable D call. Germline V CDR1 and CDR2: PRHDT, FYEKMQ (reference sequence). Between the trimmed V and J ends, which lost 0 bases and 3 bases, there was a span of 9 bases. The CDR3 runs to 15 residues. CDR3 residues: CASSLGAGDNQPQHF. DNA of the CDR3: TGTGCCAGCAGCTTAGGCGCGGGAGACAATCAGCCCCAGCATTTT. Together with reference TRBV13 and TRBJ1-5, the CDR3 gives the full variable domain: AAGVIQSPRHLIKEKRETATLKCYPIPRHDTVYWYQQGPGQDPQFLISFYEKMQSDKGSIPDRFSAQQFSDYHSELNMSSLELGDSALYFCASSLGAGDNQPQHFGDGTRLSIL.

V gene TRBV11-3 combines with J gene TRBJ2-1; TRBD1 matches at 9 bases. Germline CDR1 and CDR2: SGHNT and YENEEA. The CDR3 extends over 15 amino acids. V lost 4 bases to trimming and J lost 7 bases; unmatched junction nucleotides: 8. CDR3 residues: CASSSRDRVSNEQFF. The CDR3 DNA is TGTGCCAGCAGCTCCCGGGACAGGGTTTCGAATGAGCAGTTCTTC.

This chain links TRBV27 with TRBJ2-5; TRBD1 agrees at 8 bases. TRBJ2-7 matches the DNA end more closely, so the J call is doubtful. CDR1 and CDR2 from the germline V gene are MNHEY and SMNVEV (reference sequence). This CDR3 spans 14 amino acids. The CDR3 reads CASSYGQGGYEQYF. CDR3 sequence (DNA): TGTGCCAGCAGTTATGGACAGGGAGGCTACGAGCAGTACTTC.